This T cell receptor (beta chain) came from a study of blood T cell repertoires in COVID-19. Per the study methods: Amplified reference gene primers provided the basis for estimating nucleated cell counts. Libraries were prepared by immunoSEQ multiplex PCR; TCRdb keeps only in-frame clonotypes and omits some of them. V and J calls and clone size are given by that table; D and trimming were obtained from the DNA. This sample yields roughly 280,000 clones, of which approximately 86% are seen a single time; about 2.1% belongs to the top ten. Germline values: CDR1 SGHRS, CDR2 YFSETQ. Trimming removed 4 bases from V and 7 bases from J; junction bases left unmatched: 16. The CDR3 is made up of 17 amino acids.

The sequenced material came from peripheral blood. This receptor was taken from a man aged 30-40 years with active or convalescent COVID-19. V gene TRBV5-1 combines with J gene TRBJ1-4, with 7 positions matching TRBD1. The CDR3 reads CASSPGVGGASVEKLFF. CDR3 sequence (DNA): TGCGCCAGCAGCCCAGGCGTAGGGGGCGCAAGTGTTGAAAAACTGTTTTTT.